The clone carrying this T cell receptor beta chain was counted between two and nine times. A multiplex PCR was run with 60 Vbeta primers and 13 Jbeta primers. This table comes from immunoSEQ multiplex PCR, and its TCRdb copy is limited to in-frame clones, with some not included. The sample includes 95,000 to 150,000 clones, approximately 80% of them seen just once. The CDR3 spans 10 residues. V was clipped by 10 bases and J by 12 bases, with 14 bases between them. In germline, CDR1 is MRHNA, CDR2 SNTAGT. These data belong to a study of cytomegalovirus exposure and HLA in healthy donors. The clonotype originates from a woman in her forties in good health and CMV-seropositive. J is TRBJ2-3 and V is TRBV6-4, with D unresolved. Sequencing used PBMCs. The CDR3 region has the DNA TGTGCCATCCCTAAGTCTTCCCAGTATTTT. Its translation is CAIPKSSQYF.